The source of this TCR beta chain is a study of graft-versus-host responses after intestinal transplantation. As concerns this clone: The antigen is unknown.

Sequenced by immunoSEQ multiplex PCR; TCRdb stores in-frame clones only, minus some. The sample includes about 51,000 clones, 89% seen only once; the top ten take 0.5% to 0.7%. The source was unstimulated CD4+ T cells sorted from spleen or lymph node cells, collected before transplant. This sequence originates from a human donor who was the organ donor for an intestinal transplant.

CDR3 in DNA: TGTGCCAGGACTCATGAGGGACTAATTCCATACAATGAGCAGTTCTTC. It is translated as CARTHEGLIPYNEQFF. The rearrangement uses TRBV6-4 and TRBJ2-1; 7 bases are a match to TRBD2. The CDR3 consists of 16 residues. V shed 9 bases and J 4 bases; nucleotides not matched to a gene: 15. CDR1 and CDR2 from the germline V gene are MRHNA and SNTAGT.